This T cell receptor beta chain emerged from a study of identical twins. The study, taken as a whole, reports: Cross-sectional statistical analysis, not tracking of the same donors, underpinned the conclusions. High-abundance cord blood beta clonotypes had fewer insertions; memory repertoires showed none.

MiXCR was run by TCRdb on the 5' RACE reads, yielding one entry per CDR3 protein. The sample holds hundreds of thousands of distinct CDR3 sequences; roughly 6% are singletons and the top ten take roughly 1.6%. Healthy Caucasians supplied all donations. CDR1 is DFQATT and CDR2 is SNEGSKA in the germline V gene (reference sequence). Trimming removed 2 bases from V and 6 bases from J; junction bases left unmatched: 4. The CDR3 consists of 14 residues. In the case of this clonotype: The antigen is undetermined.

The chain employs TRBV20-1 and TRBJ2-5; TRBD2 matches at 12 bases. Sequenced: naive T cells sorted from blood. This TCR was recovered from a man aged 18-30 years in good health. The CDR3 here is CSARLAGGRKTQYF. CDR3 nucleotides: TGCAGTGCTAGACTAGCGGGAGGGAGGAAGACCCAGTACTTC.